This TCR beta chain was sequenced in a study of response to subunit inactivated influenza vaccine. Findings and limits, study-wide: Authors suggested each seasonal influenza vaccination recruits few new T cells.

As concerns this clonotype: As yet, its antigen is unknown.

TCRdb reprocessed the RT-PCR reads via MiXCR and lists one record per CDR3 protein. The sample contains hundreds of thousands of distinct CDR3 sequences, around 15% of which appear only once. V lost 6 bases and J lost 0, with 6 bases in between. The CDR3 covers 14 residues. From germline, CDR1 is WSHSY and CDR2 SAAADI. The source material was PBMCs from blood, sampled less than 15 days before vaccination. This sequence joins TRBV10-2 and TRBJ1-6; D remains unclear. This sequence originates from a middle-aged man who received an inactivated influenza vaccine. The CDR3 loop reads CASRESSYNSPLHF. The CDR3, as DNA: TGCGCCAGCAGAGAGAGCTCCTATAATTCACCCCTCCACTTT.